A selection of T cell receptor beta chains follows, all from one sample in a study of T cell changes during pregnancy in multiple sclerosis. The protocol was immunoSEQ multiplex PCR, while the TCRdb copy is restricted to in-frame clones and leaves out a portion. The sample lists tens of thousands of clones, more than 75% seen once, with around 0.42% in the top ten. Sequencing was performed on CD4+ T cells from peripheral blood mononuclear cells, taken in the second trimester of pregnancy. These receptor sequences come from a female donor in good health, enrolled as a control in a pregnancy study. CDR3s include the opening cysteine and the closing phenylalanine or tryptophan. Each record gives: CDR3 DNA, CDR3 protein, J gene, D gene, clone size, V gene. A D gene is named only where the DNA matches it firmly. The size of a clone is reported for some rows only, either as once, few or many, or as a class for expanded clones.

CDR3 DNA: TGTGCCAGCAGTGACCTAAACAGGGGGTTACCTTGGAATGAGCAGTTCTTC; CDR3 protein: CASSDLNRGLPWNEQFF; J gene: TRBJ2-1; D gene: TRBD1; clone size: once; V gene: TRBV6-4
CDR3 DNA: TGTGCCAGTAGTCTTGGACAGAGTACCTACGAGCAGTACTTC; CDR3 protein: CASSLGQSTYEQYF; J gene: TRBJ2-7; D gene: -; clone size: -; V gene: TRBV19
CDR3 DNA: TGTGCCAGCAGCGCCCCTAGCGGGGTCTACGAGCAGTACTTC; CDR3 protein: CASSAPSGVYEQYF; J gene: TRBJ2-7; D gene: -; clone size: -; V gene: TRBV21-1
CDR3 DNA: TGTGCCAGTAGTATTCGCAGCTTCGGGACAGGCCTCTCTGGGGCCAACGTCCTGACTTTC; CDR3 protein: CASSIRSFGTGLSGANVLTF; J gene: TRBJ2-6; D gene: TRBD1; clone size: -; V gene: TRBV19
CDR3 DNA: TGTGCCAGCAGCTTAGCAGGCAGGGTGAACACTGAAGCTTTCTTT; CDR3 protein: CASSLAGRVNTEAFF; J gene: TRBJ1-1; D gene: -; clone size: -; V gene: TRBV7-2
CDR3 DNA: TGTGCCTGGAGTGAGACAAGGGGCTACACCTTC; CDR3 protein: CAWSETRGYTF; J gene: TRBJ1-2; D gene: -; clone size: -; V gene: TRBV30
CDR3 DNA: TGTGCCAGCAGCCCTCGGGGTAGCGGGGGGAACAATGAGCAGTTCTTC; CDR3 protein: CASSPRGSGGNNEQFF; J gene: TRBJ2-1; D gene: TRBD2; clone size: -; V gene: TRBV9
CDR3 DNA: TGTGCCAGCCGGGACAGGGGGAAAGATACGCAGTATTTT; CDR3 protein: CASRDRGKDTQYF; J gene: TRBJ2-3; D gene: TRBD1; clone size: -; V gene: TRBV30
CDR3 DNA: TGTGCCAGCAGCATCCGGGACAGGTCGCCCTATGGCTACACCTTC; CDR3 protein: CASSIRDRSPYGYTF; J gene: TRBJ1-2; D gene: TRBD1; clone size: -; V gene: TRBV7-2
CDR3 DNA: TGTGCCAGCAGCCAAGATGACCGTTCTAACTATGGCCACACCTTC; CDR3 protein: CASSQDDRSNYGHTF; J gene: TRBJ1-2; D gene: -; clone size: -; V gene: TRBV4-2
CDR3 DNA: TGTGCCAGCAGCCGCTTTTTGGAGGCTGAAGCTTTCTTT; CDR3 protein: CASSRFLEAEAFF; J gene: TRBJ1-1; D gene: -; clone size: -; V gene: TRBV14
CDR3 DNA: TGTGCCAGCAGTCGGGACAGAGGGAATCAGCCCCAGCATTTT; CDR3 protein: CASSRDRGNQPQHF; J gene: TRBJ1-5; D gene: TRBD1; clone size: -; V gene: TRBV28
CDR3 DNA: TGTGCCTGGAGTCTCCGGGGGGCCAAAAACATTCAGTACTTC; CDR3 protein: CAWSLRGAKNIQYF; J gene: TRBJ2-4; D gene: -; clone size: -; V gene: TRBV30
CDR3 DNA: TGCGCCAGCAGCTTGGTTGGTGGGAGCGGGCCAGATACGCAGTATTTT; CDR3 protein: CASSLVGGSGPDTQYF; J gene: TRBJ2-3; D gene: -; clone size: -; V gene: TRBV5-1
CDR3 DNA: TGCGCCAGCAGCTTGGGCGGGACCCCTGCCGGGGAGCTGTTTTTT; CDR3 protein: CASSLGGTPAGELFF; J gene: TRBJ2-2; D gene: -; clone size: -; V gene: TRBV5-1
CDR3 DNA: TGTGCCTGGAATAGGGGCCAGGGATTCACTGAAGCTTTCTTT; CDR3 protein: CAWNRGQGFTEAFF; J gene: TRBJ1-1; D gene: -; clone size: -; V gene: TRBV30
CDR3 DNA: TGTGCCAGCAGCCGAAACCCAGGGGGCGGCACTGAAGCTTTCTTT; CDR3 protein: CASSRNPGGGTEAFF; J gene: TRBJ1-1; D gene: TRBD1; clone size: -; V gene: TRBV7-2
CDR3 DNA: TGTGCCAGTAGATGGGGACTAGCGCCTACCGGGGAGCTGTTTTTT; CDR3 protein: CASRWGLAPTGELFF; J gene: TRBJ2-2; D gene: TRBD2; clone size: -; V gene: TRBV19
CDR3 DNA: TGTGCCAGCAGGATCGACAGGCCCGAGCAGTTCTTC; CDR3 protein: CASRIDRPEQFF; J gene: TRBJ2-1; D gene: -; clone size: -; V gene: TRBV2
CDR3 DNA: TGTGCCAGCAGCCCCGAAGTGGGGGGGCCCCTTTTT; CDR3 protein: CASSPEVGGPLF; J gene: TRBJ1-6; D gene: -; clone size: -; V gene: TRBV7-2
CDR3 DNA: TGTGCCAGCAGCCCCCGGCGCGCGGGGGACCAAGAGACCCAGTACTTC; CDR3 protein: CASSPRRAGDQETQYF; J gene: TRBJ2-5; D gene: TRBD2; clone size: -; V gene: TRBV2
CDR3 DNA: TGTGCCAGCTCACCACCGACAGGATCAGAAAAACTGTTTTTT; CDR3 protein: CASSPPTGSEKLFF; J gene: TRBJ1-4; D gene: -; clone size: -; V gene: TRBV18
CDR3 DNA: TGTGCCAGCAGCTTAGCTGCTAGCGGGAGTTACGAGCAGTACTTC; CDR3 protein: CASSLAASGSYEQYF; J gene: TRBJ2-7; D gene: TRBD2; clone size: -; V gene: TRBV7-8
CDR3 DNA: TGTGCCAGCAGCGTCGGACAGATCACCGGGGAGCTGTTTTTT; CDR3 protein: CASSVGQITGELFF; J gene: TRBJ2-2; D gene: -; clone size: -; V gene: TRBV7-2
CDR3 DNA: TGTGCCAGCAACCGTAGGCCTGCGGGAGCCTACGAGCAGTACTTC; CDR3 protein: CASNRRPAGAYEQYF; J gene: TRBJ2-7; D gene: TRBD2; clone size: -; V gene: TRBV28
CDR3 DNA: TGTGCCTGGAACTCCGGGACAGGGAAGAGAAATGGCTACACCTTC; CDR3 protein: CAWNSGTGKRNGYTF; J gene: TRBJ1-2; D gene: TRBD1; clone size: -; V gene: TRBV30
CDR3 DNA: TGCGCCAGCAGCTTGGCGGGGGGGCCGGTAGAGACCCAGTACTTC; CDR3 protein: CASSLAGGPVETQYF; J gene: TRBJ2-5; D gene: TRBD2; clone size: -; V gene: TRBV5-1
CDR3 DNA: TGTGCCAGCAGCTTAGGGTCTATCTGGGGCCTGAGCTATGGCTACACCTTC; CDR3 protein: CASSLGSIWGLSYGYTF; J gene: TRBJ1-2; D gene: -; clone size: -; V gene: TRBV7-9
CDR3 DNA: TGTGCCAGTAGTACCCGACAGGGGATGGGGACTGAAGCTTTCTTT; CDR3 protein: CASSTRQGMGTEAFF; J gene: TRBJ1-1; D gene: TRBD1; clone size: once; V gene: TRBV19
CDR3 DNA: TGCGCCAGCAGCCAAGATGGACAGTTGAACACTGAAGCTTTCTTT; CDR3 protein: CASSQDGQLNTEAFF; J gene: TRBJ1-1; D gene: -; clone size: -; V gene: TRBV4-3
CDR3 DNA: TGTGCCAGCAGCCAGGCCCTAGCGGGGGCGTGGTTGATCTTC; CDR3 protein: CASSQALAGAWLIF; J gene: TRBJ2-1; D gene: TRBD2; clone size: -; V gene: TRBV7-2
CDR3 DNA: TGTGCCAGTAGTAGACAGGGGGACACTGAAGCTTTCTTT; CDR3 protein: CASSRQGDTEAFF; J gene: TRBJ1-1; D gene: TRBD1; clone size: few; V gene: TRBV19
CDR3 DNA: TGTGCCAGCAGCGAGGGACAGGGGTTAGGTGGCTACACCTTC; CDR3 protein: CASSEGQGLGGYTF; J gene: TRBJ1-2; D gene: TRBD1; clone size: -; V gene: TRBV5-4
CDR3 DNA: TGTGCCAGCAGCCAAGAAAAAACTAGCGGGAGTGATACGCAGTATTTT; CDR3 protein: CASSQEKTSGSDTQYF; J gene: TRBJ2-3; D gene: TRBD2; clone size: -; V gene: TRBV4-2
CDR3 DNA: TGTGCCAGTAGTATCTCTGCGGGGCTCTCGGGGGTCACTGAAGCTTTCTTT; CDR3 protein: CASSISAGLSGVTEAFF; J gene: TRBJ1-1; D gene: -; clone size: -; V gene: TRBV19
CDR3 DNA: TGTGCCTGGAGTGTAAAGGGGGACAGGGCTAATCAGCCCCAGCATTTT; CDR3 protein: CAWSVKGDRANQPQHF; J gene: TRBJ1-5; D gene: TRBD1; clone size: -; V gene: TRBV30
CDR3 DNA: TGCGCCAGCAGCTTGGGACAGGGATTTGATGGCTACACCTTC; CDR3 protein: CASSLGQGFDGYTF; J gene: TRBJ1-2; D gene: TRBD1; clone size: once; V gene: TRBV5-1
CDR3 DNA: TGTGCCAGCAGCTCCGGGACTAGCGGGGGTGGGGAGACCCAGTACTTC; CDR3 protein: CASSSGTSGGGETQYF; J gene: TRBJ2-5; D gene: TRBD2; clone size: -; V gene: TRBV11-2
CDR3 DNA: TGTGCCAGCAGCTTAGGTGGTAGCGGGAGGGCCGGTGAGCAGTTCTTC; CDR3 protein: CASSLGGSGRAGEQFF; J gene: TRBJ2-1; D gene: TRBD2; clone size: -; V gene: TRBV11-2
CDR3 DNA: TGCGCCAGCAGCTCCTCGACAGGGTTAGGGTATGGCTACACCTTC; CDR3 protein: CASSSSTGLGYGYTF; J gene: TRBJ1-2; D gene: TRBD1; clone size: -; V gene: TRBV5-1
CDR3 DNA: TGCGCCAGCAGCCAAGAGTGGAGGGGCCTCTCCTACGAGCAGTACTTC; CDR3 protein: CASSQEWRGLSYEQYF; J gene: TRBJ2-7; D gene: -; clone size: -; V gene: TRBV4-3
CDR3 DNA: TGTGCCAGCAGTGCCGCACTCGGGGTAGCGGGCTCCTACAATGAGCAGTTCTTC; CDR3 protein: CASSAALGVAGSYNEQFF; J gene: TRBJ2-1; D gene: TRBD2; clone size: -; V gene: TRBV25-1
CDR3 DNA: TGTGCCAGCAGCCTCCGACAGGTGAACACTGAAGCTTTCTTT; CDR3 protein: CASSLRQVNTEAFF; J gene: TRBJ1-1; D gene: -; clone size: -; V gene: TRBV7-9
CDR3 DNA: TGTGCCAGCAGCTCGAGAAGCGGGAGGGACTACAATGAGCAGTTCTTC; CDR3 protein: CASSSRSGRDYNEQFF; J gene: TRBJ2-1; D gene: TRBD2; clone size: -; V gene: TRBV11-3